These T cell receptor beta chains were read from a single sample in a study of T cell responses to AZD1222 COVID-19 vaccine. Sequencing was performed with immunoSEQ multiplex PCR; in TCRdb, only in-frame clones are kept and a portion is missing. The sample gives more than 110,000 clones, roughly 92% of which show up once; more than 5% is in the top ten. The sequenced sample was peripheral blood, obtained on day 0 of AZD1222 vaccination. The receptors stem from an adult in good health. Each CDR3 is given with its conserved first and last residue. A D gene is named only where the DNA matches it firmly. Only part of the rows carry a size: once, few, many, or a class if the clone is expanded.

size	V	J	D	DNA	CDR3
.	TRBV10-2	TRBJ2-1	.	TGCGCCAGCAGTGAGTCGAGCCAGGGGGAGCAGTTCTTC	CASSESSQGEQFF
.	TRBV4-2	TRBJ2-2	TRBD2	TGTGCCAGCAGCCAATATCCTCCGGGACTAGCGGGAGGGCCGAGGACCGGGGAGCTGTTTTTT	CASSQYPPGLAGGPRTGELFF
.	TRBV27	TRBJ1-2	.	TGTGCCAGCAGTTTGGGGCAGTTCTATGGCTACACCTTC	CASSLGQFYGYTF
once	TRBV6-1	TRBJ1-1	.	TGTGCCAGCAGTGAACAAACCCTTCCTTTCTTT	CASSEQTLPFF
.	TRBV18	TRBJ1-2	TRBD1	TGTGCCAGCTCACCACCGGGACAGGGTTATGGCTACACCTTC	CASSPPGQGYGYTF
.	TRBV7-2	TRBJ2-1	.	TGTGCCAGCAGCCTCAGGACAGACAATGAGCAGTTCTTC	CASSLRTDNEQFF
.	TRBV19	TRBJ1-2	.	TGTGCCAGTAGTATAAAGGGTGGGACGCTCGCCGGCTACACCTTC	CASSIKGGTLAGYTF
.	TRBV3-1/TRBV3-2	TRBJ1-2	.	TGTGCCAGCAGCCAAGTATTCAGAGCTGGCTACACCTTC	CASSQVFRAGYTF
.	TRBV7-2	TRBJ2-4	.	TGTGCCAGCAGCTCACCGGCAGTCGCCAAAAACATTCAGTACTTC	CASSSPAVAKNIQYF
.	TRBV19	TRBJ2-5	TRBD2	TGTGCCAGTAGTCCCTTGACTAGCGGGATATTCCAAGAGACCCAGTACTTC	CASSPLTSGIFQETQYF
.	TRBV3-1/TRBV3-2	TRBJ2-2	.	TGTGCCAGCAGCCAGCATGCGTGGGAAAACACCGGGGAGCTGTTTTTT	CASSQHAWENTGELFF
.	TRBV15	TRBJ2-7	.	TGTGCCACCGGCCATCGACAGGGAGGGTACGAGCAGTACTTC	CATGHRQGGYEQYF
.	TRBV2	TRBJ2-7	.	TGTGCCAGCAGGGGACGGGGGCACTCCTACGAGCAGTACTTC	CASRGRGHSYEQYF
.	TRBV28	TRBJ2-7	TRBD1	TGTGCCAGCAGTACAAGCACGGGACAGCTCTACGAGCAGTACTTC	CASSTSTGQLYEQYF
.	TRBV7-8	TRBJ2-7	.	TGTGCCAGCAGCGGGCTGGGGGGCGGAGCCTTCTACGAGCAGTACTTC	CASSGLGGGAFYEQYF
.	TRBV6-5	TRBJ1-1	.	TGTGCCAGCAGTTACGGTGGGGAGAACACTGAAGCTTTCTTT	CASSYGGENTEAFF
.	TRBV25-1	TRBJ2-5	.	TGTGCCAGCCGGACCCTTCAAGAGACCCAGTACTTC	CASRTLQETQYF
.	TRBV29-1	TRBJ2-7	.	TGCAGCGTTGAAGGCGGAGTTAACGAGCAGTACTTC	CSVEGGVNEQYF
once	TRBV5-8	TRBJ1-6	.	TGTGCCAGCAGGCGGAGGGCCTTTAGAAATTCACCCCTCCACTTT	CASRRRAFRNSPLHF
.	TRBV3-1/TRBV3-2	TRBJ1-3	.	TGTGCCAGCAGCCATCGCCCAGTCTCTGGAAACACCATATATTTT	CASSHRPVSGNTIYF
once	TRBV6-5	TRBJ1-6	TRBD1	TGTGCCAGCAGTTACTTCCCCGGGACAGGGTCTTCACCCCTCCACTTT	CASSYFPGTGSSPLHF
.	TRBV6-5	TRBJ1-4	TRBD1	TGTGCCAGCAGAGGACAGGGGGCTGAAAAACTGTTTTTT	CASRGQGAEKLFF
once	TRBV28	TRBJ1-6	.	TGTGCCAGCAGTTTAGACGGACAAAATTCACCCCTCCACTTT	CASSLDGQNSPLHF
once	TRBV7-2	TRBJ1-1	TRBD1	TGTGCCAGCAGCGGATACAGGGGTGAGAACACTGAAGCTTTCTTT	CASSGYRGENTEAFF
.	TRBV19	TRBJ1-5	TRBD1	TGTGCCAGTAGTACCCTGGACAGGGGTGGCAATCAGCCCCAGCATTTT	CASSTLDRGGNQPQHF
.	TRBV24-1	TRBJ1-5	.	TGTGCCACCAGTGATCCGACAGCTAGCAATCAGCCCCAGCATTTT	CATSDPTASNQPQHF
.	TRBV5-6	TRBJ1-2	.	TGTGCCAGCAGCTTGGTGGTTGAGAGTGGCTACACCTTC	CASSLVVESGYTF
.	TRBV28	TRBJ2-7	TRBD2	TGTGCCAGCAGACCCCCCGGGACTAGCGGGTCTTTAAGCTCCTACGAGCAGTACTTC	CASRPPGTSGSLSSYEQYF
.	TRBV28	TRBJ2-4	.	TGTGCCAGCAGCCATTATCTAGGGAAACCAAACATTCAGTACTTC	CASSHYLGKPNIQYF
.	TRBV11-2	TRBJ2-6	.	TGTGCCAGCAGTTTAACAGTCTCTGGGGCCAACGTCCTGACTTTC	CASSLTVSGANVLTF
.	TRBV11-3	TRBJ2-5	TRBD2	TGTGCCAGCAGCACAGGGACTAGCGGGGGGGTGTACCAAGAGACCCAGTACTTC	CASSTGTSGGVYQETQYF
.	TRBV11-2	TRBJ1-3	TRBD1	TGTGCCAGCAGCTTCTTGCCGACAGGGGGAGGAAACACCATATATTTT	CASSFLPTGGGNTIYF
.	TRBV28	TRBJ2-2	TRBD2	TGTGCCAGCAGTTTGGTTTCGGCGGGAGGGACCGGGGAGCTGTTTTTT	CASSLVSAGGTGELFF
.	TRBV11-3	TRBJ2-1	TRBD1	TGTGCCAGCAGCGCTAGGGACAGGTTAGGTCAGAATGAGCAGTTCTTC	CASSARDRLGQNEQFF
.	TRBV28	TRBJ2-7	TRBD1	TGTGCCAGCAGTTTATGGGGACAGGGGCAAGGGCAGTACTTC	CASSLWGQGQGQYF
.	TRBV19	TRBJ2-1	.	TGTGCCAGTAGAGTCGACTCCTACAATGAGCAGTTCTTC	CASRVDSYNEQFF
.	TRBV7-2	TRBJ2-5	TRBD1	TGTGCCAGCAGCCCCGGGACAGCCTCCTACATGTACCAAGAGACCCAGTACTTC	CASSPGTASYMYQETQYF
.	TRBV18	TRBJ2-3	TRBD1	TGTGCCAGCTCACTTGGACAGGGGCGATATCCGGCCGATACGCAGTATTTT	CASSLGQGRYPADTQYF
.	TRBV11-3	TRBJ1-1	.	TGTGCCAGCAGCGAGGAACAGGACACTGAAGCTTTCTTT	CASSEEQDTEAFF
.	TRBV27	TRBJ2-7	TRBD2	TGTGCCAGCAGTGGGGCGGGGGGGTGGTACGAGCAGTACTTC	CASSGAGGWYEQYF
.	TRBV27	TRBJ2-1	.	TGTGCCAGCAGTTACGGCGGGTCTAGCTACAATGAGCAGTTCTTC	CASSYGGSSYNEQFF
.	TRBV2	TRBJ2-6	.	TGTGCCAGCAGTGGACAGGCCAACGTCCTGACTTTC	CASSGQANVLTF
.	TRBV11-2	TRBJ1-2	.	TGTGCCAGCAGCCCCTTGGGGATTAACTATGGCTACACCTTC	CASSPLGINYGYTF
.	TRBV28	TRBJ1-5	.	TGTGCCAGCAGTTTAAGGGAGGGGTGGAATCAGCCCCAGCATTTT	CASSLREGWNQPQHF
.	TRBV4-1	TRBJ1-4	.	TGCGCCAGCAGCCAAGACGGCGGAAGAGGGGAAAAACTGTTTTTT	CASSQDGGRGEKLFF
few	TRBV6-1	TRBJ1-5	.	TGTGCCAGCAGTGACACGCAGGGGTTGAATCAGCCCCAGCATTTT	CASSDTQGLNQPQHF
few	TRBV15	TRBJ1-5	TRBD1	TGTGCCACCAGCAACTGGGACAGCACCAATCAGCCCCAGCATTTT	CATSNWDSTNQPQHF
.	TRBV28	TRBJ2-2	.	TGTGCCAGCAGTTTATCCGGGGAGCTGTTTTTT	CASSLSGELFF
.	TRBV7-9	TRBJ2-7	.	TGTGCCAGCAGCTTAGAAGTCGGAGCAGGCGAGCAGTACTTC	CASSLEVGAGEQYF
.	TRBV5-8	TRBJ1-3	TRBD1	TGTGCCAGCAGCCCGGGACAGTCTGGAAACACCATATATTTT	CASSPGQSGNTIYF
once	TRBV10-3	TRBJ2-2	.	TGTGCCACCTTCGCAGACGCGAACACCGGGGAGCTGTTTTTT	CATFADANTGELFF
.	TRBV4-1	TRBJ2-7	.	TGCGCCAGCAGCCCACCATTGAAAAGCGAGCAGTACTTC	CASSPPLKSEQYF
.	TRBV28	TRBJ1-6	.	TGTGCCAGCAGTTCTTGGCTTCGAAGCTCCTATAATTCACCCCTCCACTTT	CASSSWLRSSYNSPLHF
.	TRBV14	TRBJ1-2	.	TGTGCCAGCAGCCAGATGGGCAGAGCTAACTATGGCTACACCTTC	CASSQMGRANYGYTF
.	TRBV11-2	TRBJ2-2	.	TGTGCCAGCATCTTAGGCGGTGGGGGCACCGGGGAGCTGTTTTTT	CASILGGGGTGELFF
.	TRBV11-2	TRBJ2-1	TRBD2	TGTGCCAGCAGCTCGCGCGGGAGAGTCCACAATGAGCAGTTCTTC	CASSSRGRVHNEQFF
.	TRBV7-9	TRBJ2-7	TRBD1	TGTGCCAGCAGCAAAAATACAGGGGAAGTGCAGTACTTC	CASSKNTGEVQYF
.	TRBV2	TRBJ2-1	TRBD1	TGTGCCAGCATGTGGGACAGTTCCTACAATGAGCAGTTCTTC	CASMWDSSYNEQFF
.	TRBV6-5	TRBJ1-4	TRBD1	TGTGCCAGCAGTACAGGGGGGGCAACTAATGAAAAACTGTTTTTT	CASSTGGATNEKLFF